These 9 T cell receptor beta chains came from one sample sequenced in a study of blood T cell repertoires in COVID-19. TCRdb's copy holds only in-frame clones and misses some; the assay was immunoSEQ multiplex PCR. The repertoire includes 99,000 or so clones, 85% of them detected once, and 4% to 5% sits in the top ten. Sequencing used peripheral blood. These receptors all stem from a man aged 45-65 years with acute or convalescent COVID-19.

This clone is a singleton in its sample. This chain joins TRBV2 and TRBJ2-1, with 13 bases lining up with TRBD2. There are 14 residues in the CDR3. Trimming removed 5 bases from V and 10 bases from J; junction bases left unmatched: 5. Germline V lookup: CDR1 SNHLY, CDR2 FYNNEI. This CDR3 is CASSPRLAGGEQFF. The DNA for the CDR3 is TGTGCCAGCAGTCCACGACTAGCGGGGGGCGAGCAGTTCTTC.

This rearrangement joins TRBV4-1 to TRBJ1-5; 7 bases agree with TRBD1. This CDR3 is 16 amino acids long. The V segment lost 3 bases and the J segment 6 bases; nucleotides outside the gene matches: 11. CDR1 is MGHRA and CDR2 is YSYEKL in the germline V gene. CDR3 loop: CASSQATGFTGQPQHF. The CDR3 DNA follows: TGCGCCAGCAGCCAGGCGACAGGGTTTACGGGTCAGCCCCAGCATTTT.

This chain uses TRBV12-3 or TRBV12-4 with TRBJ1-1; D gene unclear. The CDR3 covers 11 residues. V dropped 8 bases and J dropped 6 bases, with 10 bases sitting between them. CDR3 DNA: TGTGCCAGCTCGTCCCGGGCTGAAGCTTTCTTT. It translates to CASSSRAEAFF.

The chain is built from TRBV7-9 and TRBJ2-5; 7 bases map to TRBD2. Trimming removed 5 bases from V and 3 bases from J; junction bases left unmatched: 12. Germline V gene sequence: CDR1 SEHNR, CDR2 FQNEAQ (reference sequence). This CDR3 is 16 amino acids long. CDR3 amino acids: CASSPRSGGKEETQYF. The CDR3 nucleotides read TGTGCCAGCAGCCCCCGTTCCGGGGGGAAGGAAGAGACCCAGTACTTC.

The V call is TRBV5-1, the J call TRBJ2-2; 7 bases are a match to TRBD2. The CDR3 extends over 17 amino acids. The trim removed 1 base at V and 6 bases at J, leaving 12 bases unmatched. Germline V gives CDR1 SGHRS, CDR2 YFSETQ. The DNA for the CDR3 is TGCGCCAGCAGCTTGTACCCGGGGGGTTCGGGACCCGGGGAGCTGTTTTTT. As protein: CASSLYPGGSGPGELFF. The variable domain in full, with the rest retrieved from reference TRBV5-1 and TRBJ2-2, is KAGVTQTPRYLIKTRGQQVTLSCSPISGHRSVSWYQQTPGQGLQFLFEYFSETQRNKGNFPGRFSGRQFSNSRSEMNVSTLELGDSALYLCASSLYPGGSGPGELFFGEGSRLTVL.

For the CDR3, the DNA is TGTGCCAGTAGGGCCGGGGCCCTAAGGGGGCAGCCCCAGCATTTT. Protein: CASRAGALRGQPQHF. This chain joins TRBV19 and TRBJ1-5, with D perhaps matching TRBD1 (6 bases). Between the trimmed V and J ends, which lost 6 bases and 7 bases, there was a span of 19 bases. CDR1 LNHDA and CDR2 SQIVND come from the germline V gene (reference sequence). CDR3 size: 15 residues.

The chain uses TRBV6-5 and TRBJ2-2; possibly TRBD2 for D (5 bases). Trimming cost V 6 bases and J 6 bases, with 17 bases left between them. The germline V gene encodes CDR1 MNHEY and CDR2 SVGAGI. The CDR3 contains 15 residues. The CDR3 DNA sequence: TGTGCCAGCAGATACCGACTACCTCTTCCCGGGGAGCTGTTTTTT. Its translation is CASRYRLPLPGELFF.

This chain uses TRBV3-1 (or the pseudogene TRBV3-2) with TRBJ1-1; the D gene is possibly TRBD1 (6 bases). The CDR3 totals 16 residues. Germline CDR1 reads LGHDT; CDR2 reads YNNKEL (reference sequence). Trimming removed 3 bases at V and 5 bases at J, with 19 bases between. The CDR3 protein is CASSHTRSGGLTEAFF. The CDR3 region has the DNA TGTGCCAGCAGCCATACCAGATCGGGGGGCCTGACTGAAGCTTTCTTT.

V usage is TRBV25-1 and J usage is TRBJ1-2; D not certain. From germline, CDR1 is MGHDK and CDR2 SYGVNS. Trimming stripped 3 bases from V and 5 bases from J, with 10 bases between. The CDR3 has 13 residues. CDR3 sequence: CASSDFGDYGYTF. The DNA for the CDR3 is TGTGCCAGCAGTGACTTCGGGGATTATGGCTACACCTTC.